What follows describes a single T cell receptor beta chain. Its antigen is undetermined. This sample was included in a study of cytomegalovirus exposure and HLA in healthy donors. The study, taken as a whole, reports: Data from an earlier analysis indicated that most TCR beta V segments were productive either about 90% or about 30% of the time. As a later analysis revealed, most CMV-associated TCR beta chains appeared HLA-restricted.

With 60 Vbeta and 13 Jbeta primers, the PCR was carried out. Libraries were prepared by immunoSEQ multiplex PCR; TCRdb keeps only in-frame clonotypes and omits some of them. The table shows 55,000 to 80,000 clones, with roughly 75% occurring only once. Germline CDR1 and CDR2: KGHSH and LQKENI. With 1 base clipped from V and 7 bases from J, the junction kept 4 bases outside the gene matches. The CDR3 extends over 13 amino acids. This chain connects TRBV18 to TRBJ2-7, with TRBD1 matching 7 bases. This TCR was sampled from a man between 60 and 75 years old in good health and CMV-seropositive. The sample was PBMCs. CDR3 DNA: TGTGCCAGCTCACCACACAGGGGCTCAGAGCAGTACTTC. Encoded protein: CASSPHRGSEQYF.